The 13 T cell receptor beta chains below were found in one sample sequenced in a study of T cell responses to AZD1222 COVID-19 vaccine. Clones were sequenced by immunoSEQ multiplex PCR, and TCRdb holds only the in-frame ones, with some missing. The sample has 85,000 to 100,000 clones, around four fifths seen once. The starting material was peripheral blood, obtained on day 0 of AZD1222 vaccination. The receptors come from an adult in good health.

V is TRBV3-1 (or the pseudogene TRBV3-2) and J is TRBJ1-2, with D unclear. V lost 0 bases and J 1 base, leaving 3 bases between the germline ends. CDR1 LGHDT and CDR2 YNNKEL come from the germline V gene (reference sequence). CDR3 size: 13 residues. CDR3 bases: TGTGCCAGCAGCCAAGAGGGTAACTATGGCTACACCTTC. Protein product: CASSQEGNYGYTF.

This clone was seen a single time. The chain joins TRBV6-5 to TRBJ2-2; 9 nucleotides match TRBD2. Germline loops: CDR1 MNHEY, CDR2 SVGAGI. V gave up 7 bases and J gave up 4 bases; unmatched junction bases: 4. The CDR3 totals 14 residues. CDR3 amino acids: CASNAGGLTGELFF. The CDR3 region has the DNA TGTGCCAGCAATGCGGGGGGGCTCACCGGGGAGCTGTTTTTT.

The chain carries TRBV24-1 and TRBJ1-2; 7 bases are shared with TRBD1. The CDR3 has 13 amino acids. CDR1 and CDR2 from the germline V gene are KGHDR and SFDVKD. The V gene end was trimmed by 9 bases and the J gene end by 6 bases; junction bases not matched to a gene: 9. In DNA form, the CDR3 reads TGTGCCACCCTACCCGACAGGGTTAATGGCTACACCTTC. Translation gives CATLPDRVNGYTF.

The rearrangement uses TRBV20-1 and TRBJ1-1; D ambiguous. V was pared by 3 bases and J by 5 bases, with 4 bases between. The germline V gene encodes CDR1 DFQATT and CDR2 SNEGSKA (reference sequence). This CDR3 has 10 amino acids. CDR3 region: CSASRTEAFF. CDR3 coding DNA: TGCAGTGCTAGTAGGACTGAAGCTTTCTTT.

This clone was seen a single time. V is TRBV7-9 and J is TRBJ1-2; D is unresolved. V lost 4 bases, J lost 6 bases, and 15 bases lay in between. CDR1 SEHNR and CDR2 FQNEAQ come from the germline V gene (reference sequence). The CDR3 is made up of 14 amino acids. CDR3: CASSSLPGPHGYTF. The CDR3 nucleotides are TGTGCCAGCAGCTCGTTACCGGGTCCGCATGGCTACACCTTC.

V and J are TRBV11-3 and TRBJ2-2, with D possibly TRBD1 on 5 matching bases. The CDR3 sequence is 16 residues long. With 6 bases removed from V and 2 bases from J, the gap between germline ends came to 16 bases. CDR1 and CDR2 (germline): SGHNT, YENEEA. In DNA form, the CDR3 reads TGTGCCAGCAGTTCAATCTTTGGACACAACACCGGGGAGCTGTTTTTT. Protein product: CASSSIFGHNTGELFF.

The chain uses TRBV10-3 and TRBJ2-1, with 7 bases identical to TRBD2. The CDR3 is made up of 13 amino acids. Germline CDR1 ENHRY, CDR2 SYGVKD. CDR3 DNA: TGTGCAGCTCAACTAGCGCCTAACAATGAGCAGTTCTTC. Its translation: CAAQLAPNNEQFF.

V and J are TRBV7-2 and TRBJ1-4, with 9 bases that match TRBD1. CDR1 and CDR2 (germline): SGHTA, FQGNSA. The CDR3 is 17 amino acids. J gave up 0 bases and V 4 bases, and 6 bases lay outside the gene matches. CDR3 sequence reads: CASSSRGTGTTNEKLFF. The CDR3 coding sequence is TGTGCCAGCAGCTCCCGAGGGACAGGGACAACTAATGAAAAACTGTTTTTT.

J is TRBJ2-5 and V is TRBV5-1; D possibly matches TRBD1 or TRBD2 (5 bases each). V dropped 4 bases and J dropped 1 base, with 11 bases sitting between them. Looked up from germline, CDR1 is SGHRS and CDR2 is YFSETQ. The CDR3 totals 14 residues. Here the CDR3 DNA reads TGCGCCAGCAGCAAGGGACGGGGCCAAGAGACCCAGTACTTC. Protein: CASSKGRGQETQYF.

The genes are TRBV7-2 and TRBJ1-4; tentatively, D is TRBD1 (6 bases). The CDR3 is made up of 15 amino acids. Trimming took off 2 bases at V and 2 bases at J, with 9 bases between the two ends. Germline CDR1 SGHTA, CDR2 FQGNSA. The DNA for the CDR3 is TGTGCCAGCAGCTTACTTGGACAGACTAATGAAAAACTGTTTTTT. Its translation is CASSLLGQTNEKLFF.

The chain recombines TRBV28 with TRBJ1-3; 8 bases are shared with TRBD1. Germline V gene lookup returns CDR1 MDHEN and CDR2 SYDVKM. CDR3 length: 16 amino acids. Trimming at V came to 4 bases and at J to 4 bases, leaving 9 bases not matched to a gene. The CDR3 loop reads CASSWSQGATGNTIYF. The CDR3 DNA sequence: TGTGCCAGCAGTTGGAGCCAGGGGGCTACGGGAAACACCATATATTTT.

The chain uses TRBV4-1 and TRBJ1-2, with 9 bases aligning to TRBD1. There are 15 residues in the CDR3. CDR1 is MGHRA, CDR2 YSYEKL, per germline. V lost 4 bases, J lost 7 bases, and 10 bases stayed unmatched. CDR3 in amino acids: CASSPRDRDDFGYTF. In DNA, the CDR3 is TGCGCCAGCAGCCCGAGGGACAGGGACGATTTTGGCTACACCTTC.

The sample holds one count of this clone. The V call is TRBV19, the J call TRBJ2-3; D is possibly TRBD2 (5 bases). V lost 3 bases, J lost 0 bases, and 10 bases lay in between. The CDR3 loop spans 15 amino acids. The germline V gene encodes CDR1 LNHDA and CDR2 SQIVND (reference sequence). The CDR3 is CASSIYGGSTDTQYF. The CDR3 nucleotides read TGTGCCAGTAGTATCTACGGAGGAAGCACAGATACGCAGTATTTT. Variable domain in full (rest from reference TRBV19 and TRBJ2-3): DGGITQSPKYLFRKEGQNVTLSCEQNLNHDAMYWYRQDPGQGLRLIYYSQIVNDFQKGDIAEGYSVSREKKESFPLTVTSAQKNPTAFYLCASSIYGGSTDTQYFGPGTRLTVL.